This T cell receptor beta chain is from a study of blood T cell repertoires in COVID-19. The protocol was immunoSEQ multiplex PCR, while the TCRdb copy is restricted to in-frame clones and leaves out a portion. The sample carries roughly 300,000 clones, 90% to 95% recorded once. CDR3 length: 16 residues. Trimming at V came to 5 bases and at J to 7 bases, leaving 9 bases not matched to a gene. CDR1 and CDR2 (germline): LNHDA, SQIVND (reference sequence). The TCR was taken from a woman aged 25 to 39 with COVID-19, enrolled during active disease. This rearrangement joins TRBV19 to TRBJ2-2, with 11 positions matching TRBD2. Sequenced input: peripheral blood. CDR3 bases: TGTGCCAGTAGTCTCTTAGCGGGAGGGCCTTACGGGGAGCTGTTTTTT. Its translation: CASSLLAGGPYGELFF.